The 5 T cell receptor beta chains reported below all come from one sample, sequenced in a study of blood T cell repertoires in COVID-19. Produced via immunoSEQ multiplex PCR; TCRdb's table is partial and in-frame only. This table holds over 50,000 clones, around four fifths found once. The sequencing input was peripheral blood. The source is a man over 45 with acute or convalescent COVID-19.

Here the CDR3 reads CASSLYRFATNEKLFF. In DNA, the CDR3 is TGTGCCAGCAGCTTGTACAGGTTTGCAACTAATGAAAAACTGTTTTTT. V usage is TRBV5-5 and J usage is TRBJ1-4; D possibly corresponds to TRBD1 (5 bases). Deletions cut 1 base from V and 0 bases from J, with 10 bases between. CDR3 size: 16 residues. Germline values: CDR1 SGHKS, CDR2 YYEKEE (reference sequence).

CDR3 residues: CASSQDGTGSYEQYF. The CDR3 bases are TGCGCCAGCAGCCAAGATGGGACAGGGTCCTACGAGCAGTACTTC. V and J are TRBV4-1 and TRBJ2-7; 9 nucleotides line up with TRBD1. This CDR3 has 15 residues. Germline loops: CDR1 MGHRA, CDR2 YSYEKL. Trimming at V came to 0 bases and at J to 1 base, leaving 1 base not matched to a gene.

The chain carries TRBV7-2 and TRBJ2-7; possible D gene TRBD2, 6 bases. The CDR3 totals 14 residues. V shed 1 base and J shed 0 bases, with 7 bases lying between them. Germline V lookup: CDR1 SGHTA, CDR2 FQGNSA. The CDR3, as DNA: TGTGCCAGCAGCTTAGTGGGGGGCTCCTACGAGCAGTACTTC. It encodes CASSLVGGSYEQYF.

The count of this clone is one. The CDR3 protein is CASSSLRQASYNEQFF. DNA of the CDR3: TGTGCCAGCAGTTCCCTCCGGCAGGCCTCATACAATGAGCAGTTCTTC. The rearrangement uses TRBV6-5 and TRBJ2-1; D is uncertain. The V end lost 4 bases, the J end lost 4 bases, and 17 bases lay between the germline ends. This CDR3 has 16 residues. Germline V gene sequence: CDR1 MNHEY, CDR2 SVGAGI.

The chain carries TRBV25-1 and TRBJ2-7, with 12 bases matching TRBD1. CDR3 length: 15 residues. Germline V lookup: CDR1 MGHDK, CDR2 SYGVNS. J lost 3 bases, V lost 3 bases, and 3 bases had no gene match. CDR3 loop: CASSEGTGGFYEQYF. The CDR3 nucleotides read TGTGCCAGCAGTGAGGGGACAGGGGGCTTCTACGAGCAGTACTTC.